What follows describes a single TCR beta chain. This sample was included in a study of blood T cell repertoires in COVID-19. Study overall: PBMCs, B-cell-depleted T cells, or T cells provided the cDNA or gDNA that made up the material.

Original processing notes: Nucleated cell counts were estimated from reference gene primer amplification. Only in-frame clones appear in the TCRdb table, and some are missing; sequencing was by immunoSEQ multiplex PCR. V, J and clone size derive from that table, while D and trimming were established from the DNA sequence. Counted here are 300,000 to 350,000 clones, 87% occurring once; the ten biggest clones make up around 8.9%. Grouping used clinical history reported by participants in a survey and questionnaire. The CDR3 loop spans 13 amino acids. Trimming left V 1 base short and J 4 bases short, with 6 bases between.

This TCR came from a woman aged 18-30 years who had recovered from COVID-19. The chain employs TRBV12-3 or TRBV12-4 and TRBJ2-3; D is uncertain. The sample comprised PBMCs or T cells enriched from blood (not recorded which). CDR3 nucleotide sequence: TGTGCCAGCAGTTTAGAGCGATCAGATACGCAGTATTTT. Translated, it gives CASSLERSDTQYF.